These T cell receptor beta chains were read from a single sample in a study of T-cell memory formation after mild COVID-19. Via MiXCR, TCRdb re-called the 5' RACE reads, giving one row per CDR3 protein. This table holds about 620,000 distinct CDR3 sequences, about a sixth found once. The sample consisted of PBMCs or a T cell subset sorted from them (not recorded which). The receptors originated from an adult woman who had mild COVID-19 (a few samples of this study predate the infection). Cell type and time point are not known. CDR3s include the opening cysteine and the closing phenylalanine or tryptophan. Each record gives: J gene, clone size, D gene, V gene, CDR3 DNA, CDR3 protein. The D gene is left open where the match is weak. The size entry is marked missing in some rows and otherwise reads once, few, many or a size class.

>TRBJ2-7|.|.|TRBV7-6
TGTGCCAGCAGCTATCCGACAAATTATGGCGAGCAGTACTTC
CASSYPTNYGEQYF
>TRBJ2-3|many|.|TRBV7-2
TGTGCCAGCAGCTTAGGGAGGGCCACAGATACGCAGTATTTT
CASSLGRATDTQYF
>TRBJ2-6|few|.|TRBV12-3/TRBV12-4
TGTGCCAGCAGTGGAAGGAGTTCATTCTCTGGGGCCAACGTCCTGACTTTC
CASSGRSSFSGANVLTF
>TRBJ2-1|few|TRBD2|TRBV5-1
TGCGCCAGCAGCTTGGAAAGCGGGGGCTACAATGAGCAGTTCTTC
CASSLESGGYNEQFF
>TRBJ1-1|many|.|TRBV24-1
TGTGCCACCAGTGATAATAACCCCACTGAAGCTTTCTTT
CATSDNNPTEAFF
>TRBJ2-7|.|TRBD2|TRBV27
TGTGCCAGCAGTTTAATTAGCGGGGGGCTCTACGAGCAGTACTTC
CASSLISGGLYEQYF
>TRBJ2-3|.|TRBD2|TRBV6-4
TGTGCCAGCAGCGGGACTAGCGATGGAGGAGATACGCAGTATTTT
CASSGTSDGGDTQYF
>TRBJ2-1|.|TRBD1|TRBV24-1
TGTGCCACCAGTGACATCGGACAGGGTGGGAATGAGCAGTTCTTC
CATSDIGQGGNEQFF
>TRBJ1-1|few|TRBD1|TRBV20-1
TGCAGTGCCTCATTCCGGGACAGCCTAATGAACACTGAAGCTTTCTTT
CSASFRDSLMNTEAFF
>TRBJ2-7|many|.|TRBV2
TGTGCCAGCAGTGGGGGGACACAGCAGTACTTC
CASSGGTQQYF
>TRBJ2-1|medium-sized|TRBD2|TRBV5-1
TGCGCCAGCAGCTCCGGGACTAGCGGGAGGAGCTCCTACAATGAGCAGTTCTTC
CASSSGTSGRSSYNEQFF
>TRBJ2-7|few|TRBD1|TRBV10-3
TGTGCCATCAGTGACGGGACAGGAGACTACGAGCAGTACTTC
CAISDGTGDYEQYF
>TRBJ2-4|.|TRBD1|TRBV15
TGTGCCACCGGACAGGGTGCTCCAAACATTCAGTACTTC
CATGQGAPNIQYF
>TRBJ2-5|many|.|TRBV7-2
TGTGCCAGCAGCCCACCCCCGGGACTAGAGACCCAGTACTTC
CASSPPPGLETQYF
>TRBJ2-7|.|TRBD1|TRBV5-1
TGCGCCAGCAGCCCGGGACAGGGTATCCACGAGCAGTACTTC
CASSPGQGIHEQYF
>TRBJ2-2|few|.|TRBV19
TGTGCCAGTAGTATTGGGAGTTACGGGGAGCTGTTTTTT
CASSIGSYGELFF
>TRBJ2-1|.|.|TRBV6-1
TGTGCCAGCAGTGGACCGGGGCAGCTAAGGTCCTTC
CASSGPGQLRSF
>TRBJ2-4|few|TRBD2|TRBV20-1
TGCAGTGCCCCCCCGGGAGGGCGAGAAGGAAACATTCAGTACTTC
CSAPPGGREGNIQYF
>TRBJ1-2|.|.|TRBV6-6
TGTGCCAGCACTCAGGTCGGGGGGGCGCGCGGCTACACCTTC
CASTQVGGARGYTF
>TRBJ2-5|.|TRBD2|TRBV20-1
TGCAGTGCTTGGACTAGCGTTGGCAAGACCCAGTACTTC
CSAWTSVGKTQYF
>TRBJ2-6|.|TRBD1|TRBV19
TGTGCCAGTAGTCCCCTAGGACAGGGTAACTCTGGGGCCAACGTCCTGACTTTC
CASSPLGQGNSGANVLTF
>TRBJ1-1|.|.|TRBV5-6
TGTGCCAGCAGCTCTAACCGGGGTGACACTGAAGCTTTCTTT
CASSSNRGDTEAFF
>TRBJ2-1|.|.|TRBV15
TGTGCCACCGTCAGCAGCAGAGGGATAGGAAGGCCGAGCTCCTACAATGAGCAGTTCTTC
CATVSSRGIGRPSSYNEQFF
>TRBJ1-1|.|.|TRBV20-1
TGCAGTGCTAGAGACAACGGGTGGACTGAAGCTTTCTTT
CSARDNGWTEAFF